Given below is one T cell receptor (beta chain) in context. Its antigen remains unidentified. The assay, immunoSEQ v3.0, was run at survey level. Measured with immunoSEQ multiplex PCR; TCRdb has only the in-frame clones, and not every one. The sample lists 30,000 to 40,000 clones, more than 65% occurring once. The data were obtained in a study of long-term antiretroviral therapy in people with HIV. Findings of the study overall: Unavailable data included ART adherence, viral resistance and therapy changes (switches in treatment). Clonal expansions arising prior to ART prevailed in the repertoire at every time point. Relative to transplant donor controls, diversity remained lower despite increasing after ART.

The ends were cut back, 4 bases at V and 0 bases at J, with 15 bases in the middle. Per germline, CDR1 SQVTM and CDR2 ANQGSEA. There are 16 residues in the CDR3. The cryopreserved samples used held roughly 0.95-10 million PBMC prior to extraction of DNA. The TCR was taken from a young man with HIV. V is TRBV29-1 and J is TRBJ2-2; possibly TRBD1 for D (6 bases). The sample here was unsorted PBMCs, taken 0.6 years after starting antiretroviral therapy. This CDR3 reads CSVGQVGGANTGELFF. CDR3 nucleotide sequence: TGCAGCGTTGGACAGGTCGGAGGTGCGAACACCGGGGAGCTGTTTTTT.